This paragraph covers one TCR beta chain sequence. This sample is drawn from a study of sequential checkpoint blockade in melanoma. Study summary: First-line arms were nivolumab then ipilimumab, or the reverse, randomized 1:1.

Measured with immunoSEQ multiplex PCR; TCRdb has only the in-frame clones, and not every one. The top ten hold about 12% of the sample, which has some 18,000 clones, about 80% seen once. The treatment here: randomized to nivolumab then ipilimumab (arm A) or the reverse (arm B). DNA-damaging chemotherapy had not been given to any patient beforehand. PBMC sorting kept live CD3+CD8+ cells without CD19 or CD56. From germline, CDR1 is SGHTA and CDR2 FQGNSA. The length of the CDR3 is 13 residues. Trimming removed 4 bases from V and 4 bases from J, with 10 bases in between. This sequence joins TRBV7-2 and TRBJ2-5; D not resolved. The material was CD8+ T cells sorted from blood (inferred from file names), obtained from a patient given nivolumab and ipilimumab in sequence. The receptor's source is a human donor with melanoma. The CDR3 spells CASSSPPLETQYF. CDR3 sequence (DNA): TGTGCCAGCAGCTCCCCCCCCTTAGAGACCCAGTACTTC. Complete variable domain (other parts from reference TRBV7-2 and TRBJ2-5): GAGVSQSPSNKVTEKGKDVELRCDPISGHTALYWYRQSLGQGLEFLIYFQGNSAPDKSGLPSDRFSAERTGGSVSTLTIQRTQQEDSAVYLCASSSPPLETQYFGPGTRLLVL.